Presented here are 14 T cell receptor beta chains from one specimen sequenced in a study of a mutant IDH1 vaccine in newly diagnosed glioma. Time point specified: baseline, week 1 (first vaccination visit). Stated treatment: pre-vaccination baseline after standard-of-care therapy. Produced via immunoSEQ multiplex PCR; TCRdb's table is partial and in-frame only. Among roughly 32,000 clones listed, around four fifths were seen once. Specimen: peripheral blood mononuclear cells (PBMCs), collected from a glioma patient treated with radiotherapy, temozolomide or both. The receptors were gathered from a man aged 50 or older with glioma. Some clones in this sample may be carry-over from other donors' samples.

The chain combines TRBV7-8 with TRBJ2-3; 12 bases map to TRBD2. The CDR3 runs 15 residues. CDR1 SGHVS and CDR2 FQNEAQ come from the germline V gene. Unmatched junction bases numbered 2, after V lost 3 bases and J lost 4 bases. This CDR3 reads CASSLSSGRADTQYF. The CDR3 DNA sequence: TGTGCCAGCAGCTTGTCTAGCGGGAGGGCAGATACGCAGTATTTT.

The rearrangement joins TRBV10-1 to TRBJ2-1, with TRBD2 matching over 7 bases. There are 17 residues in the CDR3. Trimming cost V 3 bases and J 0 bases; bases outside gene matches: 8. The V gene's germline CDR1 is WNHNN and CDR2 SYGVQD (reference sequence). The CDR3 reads CASSDSTGGSSYNEQFF. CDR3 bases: TGCGCCAGCAGTGACTCTACGGGGGGAAGCTCCTACAATGAGCAGTTCTTC.

The CDR3 DNA sequence: TGTGCCAGCAGCGCCCACCTACCGGGACAGGGAACCTACGAGCAGTACTTC. It translates to CASSAHLPGQGTYEQYF. The V and J genes are TRBV7-9 and TRBJ2-7, with 9 bases that match TRBD1. The CDR3 length is 17 residues. With V trimmed by 5 bases and J by 2 bases, 13 bases remained unmatched. CDR1 is SEHNR, CDR2 FQNEAQ, per germline (reference sequence).

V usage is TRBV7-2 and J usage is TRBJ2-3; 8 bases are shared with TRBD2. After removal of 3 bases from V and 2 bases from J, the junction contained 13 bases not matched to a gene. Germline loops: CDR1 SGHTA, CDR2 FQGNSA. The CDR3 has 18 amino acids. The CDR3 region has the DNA TGTGCCAGCAGCTTCATGACGGCGGCCGGGGGGGCCACAGATACGCAGTATTTT. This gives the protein CASSFMTAAGGATDTQYF.

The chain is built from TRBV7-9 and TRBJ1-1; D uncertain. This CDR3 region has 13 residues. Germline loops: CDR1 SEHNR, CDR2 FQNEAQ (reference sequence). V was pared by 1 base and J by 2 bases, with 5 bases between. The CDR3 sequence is CASSLDSNTEAFF. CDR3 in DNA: TGTGCCAGCAGCTTAGATTCTAACACTGAAGCTTTCTTT.

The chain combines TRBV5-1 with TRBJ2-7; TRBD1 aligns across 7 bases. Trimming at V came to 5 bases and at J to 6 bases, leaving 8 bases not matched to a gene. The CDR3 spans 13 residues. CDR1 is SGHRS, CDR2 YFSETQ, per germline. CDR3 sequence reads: CASRPGTDFEQYF. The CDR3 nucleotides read TGCGCCAGCAGACCCGGGACAGATTTCGAGCAGTACTTC. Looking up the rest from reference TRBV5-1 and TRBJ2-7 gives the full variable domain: KAGVTQTPRYLIKTRGQQVTLSCSPISGHRSVSWYQQTPGQGLQFLFEYFSETQRNKGNFPGRFSGRQFSNSRSEMNVSTLELGDSALYLCASRPGTDFEQYFGPGTRLTVT.

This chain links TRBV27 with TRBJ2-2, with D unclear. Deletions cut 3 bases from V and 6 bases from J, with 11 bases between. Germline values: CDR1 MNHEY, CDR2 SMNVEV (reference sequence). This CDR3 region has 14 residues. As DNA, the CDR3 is TGTGCCAGCAGTTTTTCGAGTTATGCCGGGGAGCTGTTTTTT. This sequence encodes CASSFSSYAGELFF.

The CDR3 DNA reads TGTGCCAGCAGCCTCCCGGGCAATCAGCCCCAGCATTTT. This translates into CASSLPGNQPQHF. V is TRBV7-2 and J is TRBJ1-5; no clear D gene. V lost 5 bases to trimming and J lost 2 bases, with 7 bases between them. CDR1 is SGHTA, CDR2 FQGNSA, per germline. The length of the CDR3 is 13 residues. Combining the CDR3 with reference TRBV7-2 and TRBJ1-5 gives the whole variable domain GAGVSQSPSNKVTEKGKDVELRCDPISGHTALYWYRQSLGQGLEFLIYFQGNSAPDKSGLPSDRFSAERTGGSVSTLTIQRTQQEDSAVYLCASSLPGNQPQHFGDGTRLSIL.

The CDR3 region has the DNA TGTGCCAGCAGTGTAAGAGTCAGGGCGTACGAGCAGTACTTC. As protein: CASSVRVRAYEQYF. The chain is built from TRBV2 and TRBJ2-7, with D possibly matching TRBD1 (5 bases). The CDR3 has 14 residues. Germline V gene sequence: CDR1 SNHLY, CDR2 FYNNEI. V lost 4 bases and J 4 bases, leaving 14 bases between the germline ends.

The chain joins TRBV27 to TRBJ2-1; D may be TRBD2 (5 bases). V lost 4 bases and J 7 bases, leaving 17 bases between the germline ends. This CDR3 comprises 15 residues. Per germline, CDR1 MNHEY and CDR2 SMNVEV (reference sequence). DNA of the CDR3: TGTGCCAGCAGTTCTCGGGGTTCCGGGGAGAATGAGCAGTTCTTC. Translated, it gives CASSSRGSGENEQFF.

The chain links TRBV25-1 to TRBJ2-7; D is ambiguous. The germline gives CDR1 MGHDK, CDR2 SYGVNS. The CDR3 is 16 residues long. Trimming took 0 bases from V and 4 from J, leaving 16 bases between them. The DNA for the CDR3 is TGTGCCAGCAGTGAATATTTCAACGACGGCCAGTACGAGCAGTACTTC. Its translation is CASSEYFNDGQYEQYF.

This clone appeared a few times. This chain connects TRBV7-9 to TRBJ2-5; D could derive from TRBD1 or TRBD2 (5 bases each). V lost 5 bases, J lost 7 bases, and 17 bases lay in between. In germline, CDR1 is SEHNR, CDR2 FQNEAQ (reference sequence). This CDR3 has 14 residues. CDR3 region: CASSTGGQGRTQYF. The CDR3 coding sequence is TGTGCCAGCAGCACCGGCGGGCAGGGAAGGACCCAGTACTTC.

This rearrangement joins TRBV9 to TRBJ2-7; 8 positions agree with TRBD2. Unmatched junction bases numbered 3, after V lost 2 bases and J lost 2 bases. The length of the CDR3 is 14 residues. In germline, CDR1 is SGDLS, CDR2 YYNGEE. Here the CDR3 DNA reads TGTGCCAGCAGCGTTCAAGCGGGGGCCTACGAGCAGTACTTC. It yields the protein CASSVQAGAYEQYF.

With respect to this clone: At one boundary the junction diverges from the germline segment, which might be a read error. In DNA, the CDR3 is TGTGCCAGCAGCTTAGATGGTCGATTGGTTAGCTTC. It is translated as CASSLDGRLVSF. The V gene is TRBV11-3, the J gene TRBJ1-2; D remains ambiguous. Germline CDR1 and CDR2: SGHNT and YENEEA. The CDR3 extends over 12 amino acids.